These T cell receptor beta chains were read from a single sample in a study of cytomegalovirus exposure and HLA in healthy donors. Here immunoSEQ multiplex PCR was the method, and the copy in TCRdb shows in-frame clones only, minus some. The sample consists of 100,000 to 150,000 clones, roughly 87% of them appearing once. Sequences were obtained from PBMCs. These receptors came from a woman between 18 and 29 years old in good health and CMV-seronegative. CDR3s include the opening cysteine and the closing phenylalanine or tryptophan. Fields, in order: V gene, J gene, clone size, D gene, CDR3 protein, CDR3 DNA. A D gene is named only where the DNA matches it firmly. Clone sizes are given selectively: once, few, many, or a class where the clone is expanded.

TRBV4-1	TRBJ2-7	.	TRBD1	CASSYQGQGEIRAYEQYF	TGCGCCAGCAGTTACCAAGGACAGGGGGAGATTAGGGCCTACGAGCAGTACTTC
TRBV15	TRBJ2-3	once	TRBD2	CATSRVLAANTDTQYF	TGTGCCACCAGCAGAGTACTAGCGGCAAACACAGATACGCAGTATTTT
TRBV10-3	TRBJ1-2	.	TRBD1	CAISELDRDYGYTF	TGTGCCATCAGTGAACTCGACAGGGACTATGGCTACACCTTC
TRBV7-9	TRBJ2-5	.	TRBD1	CASRPLGQGLQTQYF	TGTGCCAGCAGACCCCTTGGACAGGGTTTACAGACCCAGTACTTC
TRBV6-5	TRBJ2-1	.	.	CASSLVQNYNEQFF	TGTGCCAGCAGTCTAGTCCAAAACTACAATGAGCAGTTCTTC
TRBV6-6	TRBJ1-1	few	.	CASSYGQNTEAFF	TGTGCCAGCAGTTACGGGCAGAACACTGAAGCTTTCTTT
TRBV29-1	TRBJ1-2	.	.	CSVESFNYGYTF	TGCAGCGTTGAGAGCTTTAACTATGGCTACACCTTC
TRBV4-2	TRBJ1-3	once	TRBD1	CASSSQDRAYGNTIYF	TGTGCCAGCAGCTCACAGGACAGGGCTTATGGAAACACCATATATTTT
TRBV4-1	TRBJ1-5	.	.	CASSPAWSKSEPQHF	TGCGCCAGCAGCCCCGCGTGGAGTAAGTCGGAGCCCCAGCATTTT
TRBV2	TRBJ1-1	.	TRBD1	CASSPNGQEYTEAFF	TGTGCCAGCAGTCCGAACGGACAGGAGTATACTGAAGCTTTCTTT
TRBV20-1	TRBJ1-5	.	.	CSTGGNQPQHF	TGCAGCACCGGGGGGAATCAGCCCCAGCATTTT
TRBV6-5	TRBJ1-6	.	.	CASSYLSNSPLHF	TGTGCCAGCAGTTACTTATCCAATTCACCCCTCCACTTT
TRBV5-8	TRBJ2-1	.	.	CASSLGFGPRTNEQFF	TGTGCCAGCAGCTTGGGCTTTGGGCCGAGAACAAATGAGCAGTTCTTC
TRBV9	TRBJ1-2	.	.	CASSVAAFGYGYTF	TGTGCCAGCAGCGTAGCGGCCTTCGGGTATGGCTACACCTTC
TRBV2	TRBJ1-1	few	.	CASEAGLNTEAFF	TGTGCCAGCGAAGCAGGGCTGAACACTGAAGCTTTCTTT
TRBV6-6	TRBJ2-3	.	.	CASSSTEIQEDTQYF	TGTGCCAGCAGTTCTACCGAAATACAGGAGGATACGCAGTATTTT
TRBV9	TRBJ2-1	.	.	CASSSPGGQFF	TGTGCCAGCAGCTCCCCCGGGGGGCAGTTCTTC
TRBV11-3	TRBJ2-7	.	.	CASSPRRRDYEQYF	TGTGCCAGCAGCCCGCGACGGAGGGACTACGAGCAGTACTTC
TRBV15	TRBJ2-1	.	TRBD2	CATSMPVWGLAGVPAYNEQFF	TGTGCCACCAGCATGCCGGTTTGGGGACTAGCGGGGGTCCCGGCTTACAATGAGCAGTTCTTC
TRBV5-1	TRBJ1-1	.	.	CASSLEGRVVGTEAFF	TGCGCCAGCAGCCTGGAGGGCAGGGTTGTAGGCACTGAAGCTTTCTTT
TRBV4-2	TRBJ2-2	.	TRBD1	CASSQLPGQGAKTGELFF	TGTGCCAGCAGCCAACTCCCGGGACAGGGGGCTAAAACCGGGGAGCTGTTTTTT
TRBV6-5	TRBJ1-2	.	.	CASSSRENSYGYTF	TGTGCCAGCAGTTCCCGGGAAAATTCGTATGGCTACACCTTC
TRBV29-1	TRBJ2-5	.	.	CSVVRSLQETQYF	TGCAGCGTTGTACGATCGCTACAAGAGACCCAGTACTTC
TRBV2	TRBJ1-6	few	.	CASSLDRGNSPLHF	TGTGCCAGCAGTTTAGATCGGGGAAATTCACCCCTCCACTTT
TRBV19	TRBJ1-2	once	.	CASSSRNGYTF	TGTGCCAGTAGTTCTAGGAATGGCTACACCTTC
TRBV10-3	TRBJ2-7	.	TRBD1	CAISVMTRDRGSTYEQYF	TGTGCCATCAGTGTAATGACCCGGGACAGGGGATCCACCTACGAGCAGTACTTC
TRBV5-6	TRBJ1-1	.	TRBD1	CASGTDRVEAFF	TGTGCCAGCGGGACAGACAGGGTTGAAGCTTTCTTT
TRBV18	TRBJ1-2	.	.	CASSPVAKEYGYTF	TGTGCCAGCTCTCCCGTAGCGAAGGAGTATGGCTACACCTTC
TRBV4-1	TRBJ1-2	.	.	CASSPSTGSVYGYTF	TGCGCCAGCAGCCCATCAACAGGAAGCGTCTATGGCTACACCTTC
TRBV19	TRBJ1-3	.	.	CASSLGGGVGNTIYF	TGTGCCAGTAGTCTTGGCGGGGGGGTAGGAAACACCATATATTTT
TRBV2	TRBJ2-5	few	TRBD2	CASSYGTIGSETQYF	TGTGCCAGCAGTTACGGGACTATAGGGTCAGAGACCCAGTACTTC
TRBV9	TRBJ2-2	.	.	CASSVGRGALTTGELFF	TGTGCCAGCAGCGTAGGTCGGGGGGCGCTTACTACCGGGGAGCTGTTTTTT
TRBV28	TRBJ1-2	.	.	CASTGGAEDGYTF	TGTGCCAGCACTGGAGGGGCCGAGGATGGCTACACCTTC
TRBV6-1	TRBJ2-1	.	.	CASSATGPGGYNEQFF	TGTGCCAGCAGTGCAACAGGCCCCGGGGGCTACAATGAGCAGTTCTTC
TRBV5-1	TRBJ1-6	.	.	CASSLGEGRQSPLHF	TGCGCCAGCAGCTTGGGAGAAGGGAGGCAATCACCCCTCCACTTT
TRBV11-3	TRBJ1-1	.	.	CASSLARFTEAFF	TGTGCCAGCAGCTTAGCCCGGTTCACTGAAGCTTTCTTT
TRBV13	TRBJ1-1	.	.	CASSLVAGNTEAFF	TGTGCCAGCAGCTTAGTGGCAGGGAACACTGAAGCTTTCTTT